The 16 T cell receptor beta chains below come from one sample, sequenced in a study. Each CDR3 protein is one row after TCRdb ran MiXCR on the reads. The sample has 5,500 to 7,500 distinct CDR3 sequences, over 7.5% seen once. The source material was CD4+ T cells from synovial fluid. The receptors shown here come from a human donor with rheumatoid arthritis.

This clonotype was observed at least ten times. Here the CDR3 reads CASSPGLSGANVLTF. For the CDR3, the DNA is TGTGCCAGCTCACCAGGCCTATCTGGGGCCAACGTCCTGACTTTC. The rearrangement joins TRBV18 to TRBJ2-6, with D unclear. From germline, CDR1 is KGHSH and CDR2 LQKENI. The CDR3 consists of 15 residues. Trimming took 2 bases from V and 1 from J, leaving 6 bases between them.

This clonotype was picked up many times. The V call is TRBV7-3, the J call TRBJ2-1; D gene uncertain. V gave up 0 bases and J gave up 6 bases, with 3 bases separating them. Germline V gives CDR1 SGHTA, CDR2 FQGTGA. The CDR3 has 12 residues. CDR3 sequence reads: CASSLTGNEQFF. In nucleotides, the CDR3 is TGTGCCAGCAGCTTAACGGGCAATGAGCAGTTCTTC.

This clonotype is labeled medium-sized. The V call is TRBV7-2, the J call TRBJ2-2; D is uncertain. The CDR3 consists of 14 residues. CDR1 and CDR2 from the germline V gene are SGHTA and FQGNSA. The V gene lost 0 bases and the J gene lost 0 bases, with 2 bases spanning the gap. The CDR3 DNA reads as TGTGCCAGCAGCTTAGCTACGAACACCGGGGAGCTGTTTTTT. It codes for CASSLATNTGELFF.

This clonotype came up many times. The CDR3 sequence is CSATTRLGNEKLFF. The CDR3 DNA reads as TGCAGTGCTACTACTCGACTCGGGAATGAAAAACTGTTTTTT. V usage is TRBV20-1 and J usage is TRBJ1-4, with D unresolved. The CDR3 loop spans 14 amino acids. From germline, CDR1 is DFQATT and CDR2 SNEGSKA (reference sequence). V lost 4 bases to trimming and J lost 5 bases, with 14 bases between them.

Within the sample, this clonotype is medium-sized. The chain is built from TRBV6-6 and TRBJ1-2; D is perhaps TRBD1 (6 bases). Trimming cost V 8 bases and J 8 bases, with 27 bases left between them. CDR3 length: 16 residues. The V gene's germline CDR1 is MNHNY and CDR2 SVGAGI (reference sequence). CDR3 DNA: TGTGCCAGCTCCGAGGCAATCGGCGGGGGGGGCCTCGGCTACACCTTC. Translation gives CASSEAIGGGGLGYTF.

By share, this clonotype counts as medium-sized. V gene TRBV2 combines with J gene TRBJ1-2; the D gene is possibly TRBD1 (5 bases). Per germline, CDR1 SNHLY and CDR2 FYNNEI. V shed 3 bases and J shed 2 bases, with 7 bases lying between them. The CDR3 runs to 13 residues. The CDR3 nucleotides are TGTGCCAGCAGTGAGGGGGGAAACTATGGCTACACCTTC. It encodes CASSEGGNYGYTF.

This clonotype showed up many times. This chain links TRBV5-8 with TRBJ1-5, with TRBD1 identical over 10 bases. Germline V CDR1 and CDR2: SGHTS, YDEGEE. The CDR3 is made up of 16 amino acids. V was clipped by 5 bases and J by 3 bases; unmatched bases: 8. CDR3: CASRLWDRGDNQPQHF. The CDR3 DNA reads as TGTGCCAGCAGGCTTTGGGACAGGGGAGACAATCAGCCCCAGCATTTT.

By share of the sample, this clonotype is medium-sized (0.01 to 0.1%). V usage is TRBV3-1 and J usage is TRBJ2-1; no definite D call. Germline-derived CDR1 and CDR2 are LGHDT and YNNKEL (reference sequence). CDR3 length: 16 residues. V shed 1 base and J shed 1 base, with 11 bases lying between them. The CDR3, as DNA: TGTGCCAGCAGCCAAGGGTCCAGTGGGTCCTACAATGAGCAGTTCTTC. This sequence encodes CASSQGSSGSYNEQFF.

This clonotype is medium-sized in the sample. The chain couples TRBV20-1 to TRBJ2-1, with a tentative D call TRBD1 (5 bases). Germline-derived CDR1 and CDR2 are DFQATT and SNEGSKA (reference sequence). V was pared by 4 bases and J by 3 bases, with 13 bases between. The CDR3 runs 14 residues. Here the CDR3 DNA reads TGCAGTGCTAACCCAGGGAACGACTACAATGAGCAGTTCTTC. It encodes CSANPGNDYNEQFF.

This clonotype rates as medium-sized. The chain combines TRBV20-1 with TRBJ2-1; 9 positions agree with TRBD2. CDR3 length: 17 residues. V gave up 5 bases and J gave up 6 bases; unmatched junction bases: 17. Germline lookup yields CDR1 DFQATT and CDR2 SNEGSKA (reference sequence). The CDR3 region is CSAERKGGTSNLNEQFF. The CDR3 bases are TGCAGTGCTGAGAGGAAAGGAGGGACTAGCAATCTCAATGAGCAGTTCTTC.

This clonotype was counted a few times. CDR3 region: CASSLSGTLLYEQYF. The CDR3, as DNA: TGTGCCAGCAGTCTCTCCGGGACTCTTCTCTACGAGCAGTACTTC. The chain recombines TRBV6-1 with TRBJ2-7; maybe TRBD2 (6 bases). The length of the CDR3 is 15 residues. Germline lookup yields CDR1 MNHNS and CDR2 SASEGT. Trimming removed 5 bases at V and 3 bases at J, with 17 bases between.

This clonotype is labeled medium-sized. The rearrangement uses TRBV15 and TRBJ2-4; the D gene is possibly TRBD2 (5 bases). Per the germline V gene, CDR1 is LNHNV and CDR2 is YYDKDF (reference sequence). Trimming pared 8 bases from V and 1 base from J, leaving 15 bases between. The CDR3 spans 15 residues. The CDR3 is CATLQTSGAKNIQYF. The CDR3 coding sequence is TGTGCCACCTTACAAACTAGTGGTGCCAAAAACATTCAGTACTTC.

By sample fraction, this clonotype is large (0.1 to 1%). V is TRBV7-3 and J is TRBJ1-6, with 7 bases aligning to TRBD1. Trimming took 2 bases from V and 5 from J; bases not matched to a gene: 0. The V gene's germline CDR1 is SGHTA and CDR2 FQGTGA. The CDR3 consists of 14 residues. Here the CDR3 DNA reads TGTGCCAGCAGCTTAGGGACAGATAATTCACCCCTCCACTTT. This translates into CASSLGTDNSPLHF.

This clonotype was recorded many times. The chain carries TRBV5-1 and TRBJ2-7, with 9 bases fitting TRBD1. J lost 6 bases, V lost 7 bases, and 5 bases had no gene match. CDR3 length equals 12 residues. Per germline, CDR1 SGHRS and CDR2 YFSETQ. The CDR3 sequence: CASRDRAGEQYF. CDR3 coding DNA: TGCGCCAGCCGGGACAGGGCCGGCGAGCAGTACTTC.

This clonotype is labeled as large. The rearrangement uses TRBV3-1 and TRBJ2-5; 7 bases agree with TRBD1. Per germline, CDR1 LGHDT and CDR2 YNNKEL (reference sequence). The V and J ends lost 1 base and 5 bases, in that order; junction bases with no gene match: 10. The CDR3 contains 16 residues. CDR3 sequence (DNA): TGTGCCAGCAGCCAAGGAATTGGACAGGTGATGGAGACCCAGTACTTC. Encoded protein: CASSQGIGQVMETQYF.

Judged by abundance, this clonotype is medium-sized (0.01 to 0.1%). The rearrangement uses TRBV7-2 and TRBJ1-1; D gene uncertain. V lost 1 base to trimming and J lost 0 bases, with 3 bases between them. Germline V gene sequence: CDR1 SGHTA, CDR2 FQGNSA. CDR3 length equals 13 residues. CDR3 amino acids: CASSLEMNTEAFF. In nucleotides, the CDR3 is TGTGCCAGCAGCTTAGAGATGAACACTGAAGCTTTCTTT.